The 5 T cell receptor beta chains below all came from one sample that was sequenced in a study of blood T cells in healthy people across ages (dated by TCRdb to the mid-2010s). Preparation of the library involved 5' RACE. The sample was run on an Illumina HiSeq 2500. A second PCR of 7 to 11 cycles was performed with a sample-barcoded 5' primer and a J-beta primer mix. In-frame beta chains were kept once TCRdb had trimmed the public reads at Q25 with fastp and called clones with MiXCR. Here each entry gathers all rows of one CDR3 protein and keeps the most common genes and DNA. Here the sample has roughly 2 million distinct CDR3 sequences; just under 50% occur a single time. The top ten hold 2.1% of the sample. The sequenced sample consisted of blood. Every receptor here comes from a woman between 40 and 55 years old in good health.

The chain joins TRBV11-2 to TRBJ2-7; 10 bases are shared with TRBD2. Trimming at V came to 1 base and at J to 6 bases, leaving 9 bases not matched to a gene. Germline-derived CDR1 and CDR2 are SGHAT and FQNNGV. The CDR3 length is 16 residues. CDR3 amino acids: CASSLAGSGGLGEQYF. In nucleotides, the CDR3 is TGTGCCAGCAGCTTAGCGGGTAGCGGGGGGCTCGGCGAGCAGTACTTC.

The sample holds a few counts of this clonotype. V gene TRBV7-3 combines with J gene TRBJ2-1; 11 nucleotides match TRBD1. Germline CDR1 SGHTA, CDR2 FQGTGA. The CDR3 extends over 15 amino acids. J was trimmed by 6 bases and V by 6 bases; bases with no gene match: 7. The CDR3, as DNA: TGTGCCAGCAGAGCCGGGACAGGGGGGCCCAATGAGCAGTTCTTC. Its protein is CASRAGTGGPNEQFF.

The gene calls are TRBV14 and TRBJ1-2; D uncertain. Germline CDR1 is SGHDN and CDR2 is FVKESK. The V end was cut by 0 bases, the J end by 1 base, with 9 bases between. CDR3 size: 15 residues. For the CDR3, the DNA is TGTGCCAGCAGCCAAGATCACAGTGATAACTATGGCTACACCTTC. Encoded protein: CASSQDHSDNYGYTF.

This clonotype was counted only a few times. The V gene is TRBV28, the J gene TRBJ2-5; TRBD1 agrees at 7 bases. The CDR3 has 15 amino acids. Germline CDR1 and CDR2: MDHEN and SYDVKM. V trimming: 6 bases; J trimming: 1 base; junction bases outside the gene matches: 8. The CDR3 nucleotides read TGTGCCAGCAGGCCATCCGACAGGGCCCAAGAGACCCAGTACTTC. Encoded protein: CASRPSDRAQETQYF. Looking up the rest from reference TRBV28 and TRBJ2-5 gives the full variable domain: DVKVTQSSRYLVKRTGEKVFLECVQDMDHENMFWYRQDPGLGLRLIYFSYDVKMKEKGDIPEGYSVSREKKERFSLILESASTNQTSMYLCASRPSDRAQETQYFGPGTRLLVL.

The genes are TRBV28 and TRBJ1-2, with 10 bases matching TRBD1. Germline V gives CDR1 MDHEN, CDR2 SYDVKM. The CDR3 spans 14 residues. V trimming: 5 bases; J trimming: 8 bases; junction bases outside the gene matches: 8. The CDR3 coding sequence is TGTGCCAGCAGTGGCCCCGGGACAGGGGAAGGCTACACCTTC. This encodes CASSGPGTGEGYTF.